The 32 T cell receptor beta chains below come from one sample, sequenced in a study of low-dose radiotherapy and immunotherapy resistance in tumors. Time point in this sample: after trial treatment. Indicated treatment: LDRT plus nivolumab, ipilimumab, low-dose cyclophosphamide and aspirin (RACIN trial). Priming of first-strand cDNA relied on TRAV- and TRBV-specific primers (covering alpha and beta chains). PCR amplification of the TCRs was performed with Phusion for 20 PCR cycles, and it relied on a constant-region primer together with a V-primer adapter. In TCRdb, the reads were re-called with MiXCR into one record per CDR3 protein. The data hold some 100,000 distinct CDR3 sequences, with 20% observed a single time. Sequences were derived from PBMCs, sampled after low-dose radiotherapy plus immunotherapy. The receptors originated from a male donor with prostate cancer.

V is TRBV30 and J is TRBJ2-5, with D unclear. CDR1 is GTSNPN, CDR2 SVGIG, per germline (reference sequence). The CDR3 is 13 amino acids. Trimming shortened V by 4 bases and J by 3 bases, and 12 bases separated the two germline ends. As DNA, the CDR3 is TGTGCCTGGACTAGGGTTCGGAAAGAGACCCAGTACTTC. This sequence encodes CAWTRVRKETQYF.

A remark on this clonotype: This likely came from a read error, as a far larger clone is one base away. The chain uses TRBV6-1 and TRBJ2-3; 7 bases match TRBD2. V trimming: 5 bases; J trimming: 1 base; junction bases outside the gene matches: 9. Per the germline V gene, CDR1 is MNHNS and CDR2 is SASEGT. The CDR3 sequence is 16 residues long. CDR3 loop: CASSYTTAGGTDTQYF. CDR3 bases: TGTGCCAGCAGTTACACCACGGCGGGGGGCACAGATACGCAGTATTTT.

This clonotype was counted many times. The chain employs TRBV11-2 and TRBJ2-7, with TRBD1 matching over 9 bases. The CDR3 extends over 14 amino acids. Germline loops: CDR1 SGHAT, CDR2 FQNNGV. V trimming: 5 bases; J trimming: 4 bases; junction bases outside the gene matches: 6. The CDR3 is CASSMGQGLYEQYF. The CDR3 bases are TGTGCCAGCAGCATGGGACAGGGTCTTTACGAGCAGTACTTC.

This clonotype was found many times. This chain joins TRBV10-1 and TRBJ2-2, with no clear D. This CDR3 contains 15 residues. Germline V gives CDR1 WNHNN, CDR2 SYGVQD (reference sequence). V lost 6 bases and J 6 bases, leaving 17 bases between the germline ends. Written as DNA, the CDR3 is TGCGCCAGCAGCCCGTCATTCAGTGGAGCCGGGGAGCTGTTTTTT. Translated: CASSPSFSGAGELFF.

This clonotype appeared many times. This chain uses TRBV3-1 with TRBJ1-1, with 8 bases lining up with TRBD1. Per the germline V gene, CDR1 is LGHDT and CDR2 is YNNKEL (reference sequence). V dropped 3 bases and J dropped 8; count of bases not matched to a gene: 8. The CDR3 sequence is 14 residues long. Here the CDR3 DNA reads TGTGCCAGCAGCCACTTGGACAGGGAGGGGGAAGCTTTCTTT. This sequence encodes CASSHLDREGEAFF. Full variable domain (missing parts from reference TRBV3-1 and TRBJ1-1): DTAVSQTPKYLVTQMGNDKSIKCEQNLGHDTMYWYKQDSKKFLKIMFSYNNKELIINETVPNRFSPKSPDKAHLNLHINSLELGDSAVYFCASSHLDREGEAFFGQGTRLTVV.

The sample holds one count of this clonotype. This is likely an artifact of a read error, given a far larger clone one base away. This chain links TRBV5-1 with TRBJ2-5; 14 bases fit TRBD2. CDR1 and CDR2 from the germline V gene are SGHRS and YFSETQ. V lost 0 bases, J lost 11 bases, and 6 bases stayed unmatched. The CDR3 contains 15 residues. The CDR3 DNA sequence: TGCGCCAGCAGCTTGGGGACTAGCGGGGGGACTGAGCAGTACTTC. Translating it yields CASSLGTSGGTEQYF. The full variable domain, with the rest looked up from reference TRBV5-1 and TRBJ2-5, is KAGVTQTPRYLIKTRGQQVTLSCSPISGHRSVSWYQQTPGQGLQFLFEYFSETQRNKGNFPGRFSGRQFSNSRSEMNVSTLELGDSALYLCASSLGTSGGTEQYFGPGTRLLVL.

Concerning this clonotype: A far more abundant clone sits one base away, making this likely a read error. The chain joins TRBV11-2 to TRBJ2-1, with D perhaps matching TRBD1 or TRBD2 (7 bases each). Germline V gene data show CDR1 as SGHAT and CDR2 as FQNNGV. V was trimmed by 5 bases and J by 13 bases, leaving 21 bases between them. The CDR3 totals 14 residues. The CDR3 region has the DNA TGTGCCAGCAGCCTCAGGGGGGGACAAGAGACCCAGTTCTTC. The encoded protein is CASSLRGGQETQFF.

This clonotype was seen at least ten times. V and J are TRBV7-2 and TRBJ2-7; the D gene is possibly TRBD2 (6 bases). Germline V gives CDR1 SGHTA, CDR2 FQGNSA. V was shortened by 4 bases and J by 6 bases, with 13 bases between the two germline ends. The CDR3 contains 13 residues. Here the CDR3 DNA reads TGTGCCAGCAGCTATAGCTCCGGGGGCGAGCAGTACTTC. This encodes CASSYSSGGEQYF.

This clonotype occurred many times. The V call is TRBV30, the J call TRBJ2-6; D call uncertain. CDR1 and CDR2 (germline): GTSNPN, SVGIG (reference sequence). Deletions cut 0 bases from V and 0 bases from J, with 6 bases between. The CDR3 sequence is 15 residues long. CDR3 amino acids: CAWSVHSSGANVLTF. DNA for the CDR3: TGTGCCTGGAGTGTACACTCCTCTGGGGCCAACGTCCTGACTTTC.

This sequence joins TRBV4-1 and TRBJ1-6; D ambiguous. Germline CDR1 MGHRA, CDR2 YSYEKL. The CDR3 is made up of 14 amino acids. Trimming shortened V by 3 bases and J by 9 bases, and 12 bases separated the two germline ends. In DNA form, the CDR3 reads TGCGCCAGCAGCCAGGATGGACGGATTTCACCCCTCCACTTT. The encoded protein is CASSQDGRISPLHF.

This sequence joins TRBV29-1 and TRBJ2-3, with 12 bases identical to TRBD2. The germline gives CDR1 SQVTM, CDR2 ANQGSEA. The CDR3 has 14 residues. The ends lost 8 bases at V and 10 bases at J; junction bases unmatched: 13. The CDR3 bases are TGCAGCCTGGGCGACGAGACTAGCGGGGGTTCGCAGTATTTT. Translating gives CSLGDETSGGSQYF.

This clonotype was counted at least ten times. The gene calls are TRBV7-6 and TRBJ1-2; a weak D match, TRBD1 (5 bases). CDR1 is SGHVS, CDR2 FNYEAQ, per germline. V lost 5 bases, J lost 8 bases, and 15 bases lay in between. The CDR3 has 13 residues. CDR3 loop: CASSPDNAEGYTF. The DNA of the CDR3 is TGTGCCAGCAGCCCGGACAACGCGGAAGGCTACACCTTC.

This clonotype has at least ten counts. Written as DNA, the CDR3 is TGTGCCAGCAGTGAATCCCTGCGGCAGCCCCAGCATTTT. This sequence encodes CASSESLRQPQHF. The genes are TRBV2 and TRBJ1-5; D remains unclear. V was trimmed by 2 bases and J by 7 bases, leaving 9 bases between them. The CDR3 covers 13 residues. Germline V gene lookup returns CDR1 SNHLY and CDR2 FYNNEI.

This chain links TRBV29-1 with TRBJ2-3; TRBD2 matches at 7 bases. This CDR3 region has 15 residues. After removal of 6 bases from V and 4 bases from J, the junction contained 13 bases not matched to a gene. CDR1 SQVTM and CDR2 ANQGSEA come from the germline V gene. The CDR3 is CSVTATLAAADTQYF. In DNA, the CDR3 is TGCAGCGTAACCGCGACCCTAGCGGCCGCAGATACGCAGTATTTT.

This clonotype was observed many times. The chain couples TRBV12-3 or TRBV12-4 to TRBJ2-3; the D gene is possibly TRBD2 (6 bases). V lost 3 bases and J lost 2, with 9 bases in between. The CDR3 consists of 14 residues. The CDR3 region is CASSLEGFTDTQYF. CDR3 nucleotides: TGTGCCAGCAGTTTGGAGGGGTTCACAGATACGCAGTATTTT.

This clonotype has a count of ten or more. The chain combines TRBV29-1 with TRBJ2-1; TRBD2 matches 8 bases. Germline CDR1 reads SQVTM; CDR2 reads ANQGSEA. The junction had 3 bases not matched to a gene; V was cut back by 4 bases and J by 4 bases. CDR3 length: 13 residues. The CDR3 nucleotides are TGCAGCGTTGGGGCGGGGGGTTACAATGAGCAGTTCTTC. Translating it yields CSVGAGGYNEQFF.

Concerning this clonotype: A read error is likely here: a far larger clone is one base away. This chain's CDR3 is CASRDTSGASDEQYF. The CDR3 nucleotides are TGTGCCAGCAGGGATACTAGCGGGGCGAGCGATGAGCAGTACTTC. The V gene is TRBV6-2 or TRBV6-3, the J gene TRBJ2-7; 10 nucleotides match TRBD2. In germline, CDR1 is MNHEY, CDR2 SVGEGT. V dropped 6 bases and J dropped 7; count of bases not matched to a gene: 12. The CDR3 has 15 residues.

This clonotype has just one count. With only one base between it and a far larger clone, this is likely a read error. This chain uses TRBV11-2 with TRBJ2-7; 9 positions match TRBD2. Per the germline V gene, CDR1 is SGHAT and CDR2 is FQNNGV. Trimming took 5 bases from V and 7 from J; bases not matched to a gene: 12. The CDR3 has 15 amino acids. DNA of the CDR3: TGTGCCAGCAGCCCTAGCGGGGACACCTACAATGAGCAGTACTTC. It codes for CASSPSGDTYNEQYF.

In this sample, this clonotype turned up many times. The V and J genes are TRBV12-5 and TRBJ2-5; 7 bases are a match to TRBD1. This CDR3 is 17 amino acids long. Trimming at V came to 6 bases and at J to 1 base, leaving 14 bases not matched to a gene. The germline V gene encodes CDR1 LGHNT and CDR2 FRNRAP. DNA of the CDR3: TGTGCTAGTGGCCGAAGAGAGGAGAGACAGGGCCAAGAGACCCAGTACTTC. It yields the protein CASGRREERQGQETQYF.

In this sample, this clonotype turned up many times. This chain connects TRBV3-1 to TRBJ2-5, with a weak D call TRBD1 (5 bases). The CDR3 contains 16 residues. The germline V and J ends were trimmed by 2 bases and 1 base, with 14 bases remaining between them. The V gene's germline CDR1 is LGHDT and CDR2 YNNKEL (reference sequence). The CDR3 region has the DNA TGTGCCAGCAGCCAAAAAGGGGTTGGTCTCCAAGAGACCCAGTACTTC. Amino acids: CASSQKGVGLQETQYF.

This clonotype was counted many times. The chain employs TRBV5-1 and TRBJ2-2; D is undetermined. Between the trimmed V and J ends, which lost 0 bases and 3 bases, there was a span of 15 bases. This CDR3 is 17 amino acids long. Germline values: CDR1 SGHRS, CDR2 YFSETQ. The CDR3 here is CASSLALFVGYTGELFF. CDR3 nucleotide sequence: TGCGCCAGCAGCTTGGCTCTTTTTGTAGGATACACCGGGGAGCTGTTTTTT.

The sample holds many counts of this clonotype. The genes are TRBV19 and TRBJ1-1, with 10 bases that match TRBD1. Germline CDR1 and CDR2: LNHDA and SQIVND (reference sequence). CDR3 length: 14 amino acids. Germline trimming cut 9 bases from V and 0 bases from J; bases unmatched to any gene: 4. The CDR3 nucleotides are TGTGCCAGCCGGACAGGGGGAATGAACACTGAAGCTTTCTTT. Translating gives CASRTGGMNTEAFF.

In this sample, this clonotype turned up many times. V gene TRBV2 combines with J gene TRBJ2-2, with 8 bases fitting TRBD1. Germline CDR1 reads SNHLY; CDR2 reads FYNNEI. Germline trimming cut 8 bases from V and 1 base from J; bases unmatched to any gene: 6. This CDR3 contains 15 residues. As DNA, the CDR3 is TGTGCCAGCCACCCAGGGGGCTGGAACACCGGGGAGCTGTTTTTT. Its protein product is CASHPGGWNTGELFF.

In its sample, this clonotype was seen many times. The gene calls are TRBV12-3 or TRBV12-4 and TRBJ2-7; D is unclear. There are 13 residues in the CDR3. Between the trimmed V and J ends, which lost 6 bases and 5 bases, there was a span of 14 bases. This chain's CDR3 is CASSPVGPDEQYF. The CDR3 nucleotides are TGTGCCAGCAGCCCCGTCGGGCCAGACGAGCAGTACTTC.

The chain joins TRBV6-1 to TRBJ2-7; 7 nucleotides align to TRBD1. Unmatched junction bases numbered 13, after V lost 6 bases and J lost 5 bases. The V gene's germline CDR1 is MNHNS and CDR2 SASEGT. The CDR3 runs to 15 residues. CDR3 DNA: TGTGCCAGCAGGAGAACAGGGGCCCGCATTGACGAGCAGTACTTC. Translated, it gives CASRRTGARIDEQYF.

This clonotype was seen repeatedly, ten times or more. This sequence joins TRBV15 and TRBJ2-5; a weak D match, TRBD2 (6 bases). CDR1 and CDR2 (germline): LNHNV, YYDKDF (reference sequence). With 0 bases removed from V and 5 bases from J, the gap between germline ends came to 13 bases. This CDR3 is 15 amino acids long. The CDR3 bases are TGTGCCACCAGCAGAGATCGCGGGGACGTGGAGACCCAGTACTTC. Encoded protein: CATSRDRGDVETQYF.

This clonotype was found many times. The rearrangement uses TRBV20-1 and TRBJ1-2, with 7 bases fitting TRBD1. CDR1 and CDR2 (germline): DFQATT, SNEGSKA (reference sequence). The CDR3 spans 12 residues. After removal of 5 bases from V and 6 bases from J, the junction contained 6 bases not matched to a gene. CDR3 sequence: CSAQGGANGYTF. The CDR3 coding sequence is TGCAGTGCTCAGGGGGGCGCCAATGGCTACACCTTC.

This clonotype turned up a few times. The V call is TRBV7-2, the J call TRBJ1-3; D is unclear. The length of the CDR3 is 15 residues. V lost 5 bases and J lost 0, with 11 bases in between. The germline V gene has CDR1 SGHTA and CDR2 FQGNSA. This CDR3 reads CASSARPTSGNTIYF. The CDR3 DNA reads TGTGCCAGCAGCGCACGACCGACCTCTGGAAACACCATATATTTT.

This clonotype was seen ten or more times. J is TRBJ2-1 and V is TRBV13; D ambiguous. The CDR3 runs 13 residues. Germline values: CDR1 PRHDT, CDR2 FYEKMQ (reference sequence). Trimming took off 5 bases at V and 6 bases at J, with 11 bases between the two ends. CDR3 bases: TGTGCCAGCAGCCTTACATCCGCCAATGAGCAGTTCTTC. Protein sequence: CASSLTSANEQFF.

About this clonotype itself: A far larger clone is off by one base, so a read error is likely. This sequence joins TRBV5-8 and TRBJ2-7; the D gene is possibly TRBD1 (5 bases). The V gene's germline CDR1 is SGHTS and CDR2 YDEGEE. The ends were cut back, 4 bases at V and 0 bases at J, with 14 bases in the middle. CDR3 size: 15 residues. In DNA form, the CDR3 reads TGTGCCAGCAGCCCGAGGCAGGGCGTCTCCTACGAGCAGTACTTC. It codes for CASSPRQGVSYEQYF. Full variable domain (missing parts from reference TRBV5-8 and TRBJ2-7): EAGVTQSPTHLIKTRGQQATLRCSPISGHTSVYWYQQALGLGLQFLLWYDEGEERNRGNFPPRFSGRQFPNYSSELNVNALELEDSALYLCASSPRQGVSYEQYFGPGTRLTVT.

Ten or more counts support this clonotype. The V gene is TRBV3-1, the J gene TRBJ2-5, with TRBD2 matching 11 bases. Germline V lookup: CDR1 LGHDT, CDR2 YNNKEL (reference sequence). The CDR3 loop spans 16 amino acids. V gave up 8 bases and J gave up 2 bases; unmatched junction bases: 10. The CDR3: CASSPPSGGTQETQYF. Written as DNA, the CDR3 is TGTGCCAGCTCACCACCTAGCGGGGGGACTCAAGAGACCCAGTACTTC.

The chain carries TRBV20-1 and TRBJ2-5; 9 bases align to TRBD2. This CDR3 is built from 14 residues. Germline CDR1 reads DFQATT; CDR2 reads SNEGSKA (reference sequence). Germline trimming cut 2 bases from V and 1 base from J; bases unmatched to any gene: 2. CDR3 sequence: CSARIAGVQETQYF. The CDR3 region has the DNA TGCAGTGCTAGAATAGCGGGGGTCCAAGAGACCCAGTACTTC.